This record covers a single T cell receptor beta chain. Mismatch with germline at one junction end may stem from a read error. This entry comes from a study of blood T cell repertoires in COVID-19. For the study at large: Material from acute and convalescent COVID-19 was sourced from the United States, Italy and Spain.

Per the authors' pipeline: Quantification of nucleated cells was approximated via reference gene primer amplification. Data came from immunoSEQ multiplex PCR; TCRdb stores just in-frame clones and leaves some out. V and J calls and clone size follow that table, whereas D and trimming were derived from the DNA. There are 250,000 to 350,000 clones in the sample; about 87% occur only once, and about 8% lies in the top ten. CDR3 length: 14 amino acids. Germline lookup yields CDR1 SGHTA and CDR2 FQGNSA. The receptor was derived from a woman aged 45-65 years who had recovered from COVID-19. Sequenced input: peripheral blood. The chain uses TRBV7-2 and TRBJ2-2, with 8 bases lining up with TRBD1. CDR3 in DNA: TGTGCCAGCACCCGGACAGGGAACCCCGGGGAGCTGTTTTTT. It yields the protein CASTRTGNPGELFF.